This entry features one T cell receptor beta chain sequence. CDR1 SGHTA and CDR2 FQGNSA come from the germline V gene. The CDR3 is 14 amino acids. V was pared by 2 bases and J by 8 bases, with 13 bases between. Per the original data handling: Scientists estimated how many nucleated cells there were by amplifying reference gene primers. The assay was immunoSEQ multiplex PCR, and TCRdb's table has in-frame clones only and misses some. Clone size and the V and J calls come from that table; the DNA yielded D and trimming. Of 200,000 to 250,000 clones listed, around four fifths are singletons. The entry originates in a study of blood T cell repertoires in COVID-19. On the study more broadly: The study drew acute and convalescent COVID-19 samples from the United States, Italy and Spain. In each case, the material was cDNA or gDNA derived from T cells, B-cell-depleted T cells, or PBMCs.

During active infection, Seattle patients enrolled and were then monitored through disease. This sequence joins TRBV7-2 and TRBJ2-1; D call uncertain. Source material: peripheral blood. The TCR originated in a woman in her 70s with COVID-19, enrolled during active disease. In DNA form, the CDR3 reads TGTGCCAGCAGCTTAAATCCGGGTGATGATGAGCAGTTCTTC. The encoded protein is CASSLNPGDDEQFF. The full variable domain, rest sourced from reference TRBV7-2 and TRBJ2-1, is GAGVSQSPSNKVTEKGKDVELRCDPISGHTALYWYRQSLGQGLEFLIYFQGNSAPDKSGLPSDRFSAERTGGSVSTLTIQRTQQEDSAVYLCASSLNPGDDEQFFGPGTRLTVL.